The sequence of this TCR beta chain was determined in a study of cytomegalovirus exposure and HLA in healthy donors. With 60 Vbeta and 13 Jbeta primers, the PCR was carried out. Data came from immunoSEQ multiplex PCR; TCRdb stores just in-frame clones and leaves some out. The sample includes about 140,000 clones, roughly three quarters seen only once; the top ten take about 2%. Germline CDR1 and CDR2: MDHEN and SYDVKM. V was shortened by 2 bases and J by 4 bases, with 6 bases between the two germline ends. This CDR3 comprises 12 residues. As concerns this clone: Its antigen is unknown. Other DNA sequences within the sample encode an identical CDR3.

Overall study findings and caveats: Confirmation was obtained in vitro that three CMV-associated chains are specific for CMV antigens. A further, later analysis showed that HLA-associated TCR beta chains (compared with equally common others) were more clonally expanded. Several top significant clusters appeared, in a later analysis, to be linked to common viral pathogens.

This sequence joins TRBV28 and TRBJ2-7, with D perhaps matching TRBD2 (5 bases). Sequenced material: PBMCs. The origin of this receptor is a young man in good health and CMV-seronegative. The CDR3 bases are TGTGCCAGCAGTTTAACGGGGTACGAGCAGTACTTC. Its translation: CASSLTGYEQYF.